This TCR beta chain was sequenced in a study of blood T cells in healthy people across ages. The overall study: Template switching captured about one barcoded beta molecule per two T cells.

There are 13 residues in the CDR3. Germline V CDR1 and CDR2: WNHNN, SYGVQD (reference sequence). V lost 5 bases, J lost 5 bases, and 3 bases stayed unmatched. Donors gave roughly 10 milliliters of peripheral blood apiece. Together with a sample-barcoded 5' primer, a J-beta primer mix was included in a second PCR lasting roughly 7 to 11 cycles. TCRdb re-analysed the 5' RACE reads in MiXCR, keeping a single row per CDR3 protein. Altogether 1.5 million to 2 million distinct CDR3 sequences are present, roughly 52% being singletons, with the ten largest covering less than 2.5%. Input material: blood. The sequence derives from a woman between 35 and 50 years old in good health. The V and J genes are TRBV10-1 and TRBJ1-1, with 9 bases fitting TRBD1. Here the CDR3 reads CASSRTGETEAFF. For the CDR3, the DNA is TGCGCCAGCAGTAGGACAGGGGAGACTGAAGCTTTCTTT.